A selection of T cell receptor beta chains follows, all from one sample in a study of molecular identifiers for immune sequencing clone quantification. Via MiXCR, TCRdb re-called the PCR reads, giving one row per CDR3 protein. The repertoire holds around 470,000 distinct CDR3 sequences, with 25% as singletons. The specimen was naive CD8+ T cells from blood, with Jurkat cell RNA spiked in. The source of these receptors is a human donor in good health. Some libraries in this study had Jurkat cell RNA spiked in. CDR3s include the opening cysteine and the closing phenylalanine or tryptophan. The order of the fields is clone size, J gene, V gene, D gene, CDR3 DNA, CDR3 protein. A D gene is named only where the DNA matches it firmly. A clone size is listed for some rows: how often the clone was seen (once, few, many), or a class if it is expanded.

>NA|TRBJ2-5|TRBV3-1|NA
TGTGCCAGCAGCCAAGAGGGACTCGGACGGACGACCCAGTACTTC
CASSQEGLGRTTQYF
>few|TRBJ1-5|TRBV7-8|NA
TGTGCCAGCAGCTCAGATGACAGTTCCTCTTGGCCCCAGCATTTT
CASSSDDSSSWPQHF
>few|TRBJ2-7|TRBV14|NA
TGTGCCAGCAGCCAAAAGACAGAAAGCTACGAGCAGTACTTC
CASSQKTESYEQYF
>few|TRBJ2-7|TRBV12-3/TRBV12-4|NA
TGTGCCAGCAGTTTTAGGGCAGGGGGGCGGTACGAGCAGTACTTC
CASSFRAGGRYEQYF
>few|TRBJ2-2|TRBV15|TRBD1
TGTGCCACCAGCAGGGCACCGGGACAGACGTCGATGGGCACCGGGGAGCTGTTTTTT
CATSRAPGQTSMGTGELFF
>NA|TRBJ2-7|TRBV5-3|TRBD2
TGTGCCAGCAGCTTGTTCGGGGGGACCTCCTACGAGCAGTACTTC
CASSLFGGTSYEQYF
>NA|TRBJ1-1|TRBV11-2|NA
TGTGCCAGCAGCCAAGGGCTGGTATCGACTGAAGCTTTCTTT
CASSQGLVSTEAFF
>many|TRBJ2-1|TRBV13|NA
TGTGCCAGCGGTGAGCGCGGCCTTACCGATGAGCAGTTCTTC
CASGERGLTDEQFF
>NA|TRBJ1-2|TRBV4-3|NA
TGCGCCTGCAGCCAAGGTACGGGACTCACCTTC
CACSQGTGLTF
>NA|TRBJ2-3|TRBV19|NA
TGTGCCAGTAGTAGGGGTCAACAGGGTTTGGTCACAGATACGCAGTATTTT
CASSRGQQGLVTDTQYF
>few|TRBJ2-7|TRBV12-3/TRBV12-4|TRBD1
TGTGCCAGCAGTTTAAGTCTGTCTTTCGGGACAGCCCCCTATGAGCAGTACTTC
CASSLSLSFGTAPYEQYF
>few|TRBJ2-7|TRBV10-3|NA
TGTGCCATCAGGCTCAGTGACTCCTACGAGCAGTACTTC
CAIRLSDSYEQYF
>few|TRBJ2-6|TRBV12-3/TRBV12-4|NA
TGTGCCAGCAGTACCTGGACGGGGCGCTCTGGGGCCAACGTCCTGACTTTC
CASSTWTGRSGANVLTF
>NA|TRBJ1-5|TRBV21-1|NA
TGTGCCAGCAGCCCGATCACTGACAATCAGCCCCAGCATTTT
CASSPITDNQPQHF
>NA|TRBJ2-7|TRBV2|NA
TGTGCCAGCGGGACGGGGACCTACGAGCAGTACTTC
CASGTGTYEQYF
>NA|TRBJ2-7|TRBV11-1|TRBD1
TGTGCCAGCAGCTTATCTAGAGGGGGCAGCTCCTACGAGCAGCACTTC
CASSLSRGGSSYEQHF
>NA|TRBJ1-6|TRBV20-1|NA
TGCAGTGCTAGAATCGACAGTCGGATTCATCCACCCCTCCACTTT
CSARIDSRIHPPLHF
>NA|TRBJ1-4|TRBV5-1|NA
TGCGCCAGCAGCTTGGCCAAGGACAGTTATGGAAAACTGTTTTTT
CASSLAKDSYGKLFF
>many|TRBJ2-7|TRBV7-2|NA
TGTGCCAGCAGCCCGAGCCTAGCGAGCTCCTACGAGCAGTACTTC
CASSPSLASSYEQYF
>many|TRBJ2-3|TRBV6-2/TRBV6-3|NA
TGTGCCAGCAGACACACCAGGAACTGGGCAGATACGCAGTATTTT
CASRHTRNWADTQYF
>NA|TRBJ2-1|TRBV10-1|NA
TGCGCCAGCAGTGAGTCCGTGGGGCGGGCCACGAATGAGCAGTTCTTC
CASSESVGRATNEQFF
>few|TRBJ2-7|TRBV3-1|TRBD1
TGTGCCAGCAGTGGGACAGATAAAACGGGGGAGCAGTACTTC
CASSGTDKTGEQYF
>many|TRBJ2-7|TRBV12-3/TRBV12-4|TRBD2
TGTGCCAGCGGGGGGGGCTACGAGCAGTACTTC
CASGGGYEQYF
>many|TRBJ2-5|TRBV30|NA
TGTGCCTGGAGTGTATTGCCGGAAGAGACCCAGTACTTC
CAWSVLPEETQYF
>NA|TRBJ2-2|TRBV5-6|NA
TGTGCCAGCAGCATGGCCGGGGCCGGCACCGGGGAGCTGTTTTTT
CASSMAGAGTGELFF
>NA|TRBJ2-1|TRBV14|NA
TGTGCCAGCAGCCGCCTAGCAATATACAATGAGCAGTTCTTC
CASSRLAIYNEQFF
>many|TRBJ2-3|TRBV29-1|TRBD1
TGCAGCGTTGCCGGGACAGGGTCCACAGATACGCAGTATTTT
CSVAGTGSTDTQYF
>many|TRBJ1-5|TRBV5-6|TRBD1
TGTGCCAGCAGCGCCACGACCGGGACAGGGATGTTCAACAATCAGCCCCAGCATTTT
CASSATTGTGMFNNQPQHF
>NA|TRBJ1-1|TRBV4-1|TRBD1
TGCGCCAGCAGCCAAGCCGGGACAGGCCACCTCGAGGCTTTCTTT
CASSQAGTGHLEAFF
>few|TRBJ2-3|TRBV14|NA
TGTGCCAGCAGCCAGTACTGGGGCGGGGACAGCACAGATACGCAGTATTTT
CASSQYWGGDSTDTQYF
>many|TRBJ1-1|TRBV4-3|NA
TGCGCCAGCAGCCAAGGGGAGGGGTGGGACACTGAAGCTTTCTTT
CASSQGEGWDTEAFF